These T cell receptor beta chains were read from a single sample in a study of cytomegalovirus exposure and HLA in healthy donors. Only in-frame clones appear in the TCRdb table, and some are missing; sequencing was by immunoSEQ multiplex PCR. Among 150,000 or so clones listed, roughly 84% were seen once. Sequencing input: PBMCs. The receptors here all came from a boy aged 2-9 years in good health and CMV-seronegative. CDR3s include the opening cysteine and the closing phenylalanine or tryptophan. D genes are given only for firm matches. Size is omitted from some rows. Given values are once, few, many or a class for expanded clones.

>-|TRBV10-3|-|TRBJ2-3
CAILSDTDTQYF
TGTGCCATCCTATCTGACACAGATACGCAGTATTTT
>-|TRBV7-9|-|TRBJ2-4
CASSPLAGTKNIQYF
TGTGCCAGCAGCCCCCTCGCAGGGACCAAAAACATTCAGTACTTC
>-|TRBV29-1|-|TRBJ1-1
CSVEGADYHTEAFF
TGCAGCGTTGAAGGGGCAGACTACCACACTGAAGCTTTCTTT
>-|TRBV10-2|-|TRBJ2-7
CASSETGREQYF
TGCGCCAGCAGTGAGACAGGGAGAGAGCAGTACTTC
>-|TRBV11-2|-|TRBJ1-5
CASSLGSRGIRLNQPQHF
TGTGCCAGCAGCTTAGGAAGTAGGGGGATCCGCCTCAATCAGCCCCAGCATTTT
>-|TRBV6-5|-|TRBJ2-7
CASRLATGTYEQYF
TGTGCCAGCAGGCTCGCGACGGGAACCTACGAGCAGTACTTC
>-|TRBV29-1|-|TRBJ2-1
CSVSTGRDNEQFF
TGCAGCGTGTCCACAGGGAGGGACAATGAGCAGTTCTTC
>TRBD2|TRBV28|-|TRBJ2-3
CASSQRLAATDTQYF
TGTGCCAGCAGCCAAAGACTAGCGGCAACAGATACGCAGTATTTT
>-|TRBV11-2|-|TRBJ1-1
CASRRAGGLGTEAFF
TGTGCCAGCAGGAGGGCCGGGGGGCTGGGCACTGAAGCTTTCTTT
>TRBD1|TRBV5-1|-|TRBJ1-2
CASSLGRQGAFYGYTF
TGCGCCAGCAGCTTGGGGCGGCAGGGGGCCTTCTATGGCTACACCTTC
>TRBD2|TRBV29-1|-|TRBJ2-7
CSVPGLAGYKPSYEQYF
TGCAGCGTACCGGGACTAGCGGGATATAAGCCGTCCTACGAGCAGTACTTC
>TRBD2|TRBV7-9|-|TRBJ2-1
CASSPHSGGTDEQFF
TGTGCCAGCAGCCCTCATAGCGGGGGAACGGATGAGCAGTTCTTC
>TRBD1|TRBV19|-|TRBJ2-2
CASSIIWDRANTGELFF
TGTGCCAGTAGTATTATATGGGACAGAGCGAACACCGGGGAGCTGTTTTTT
>-|TRBV2|-|TRBJ1-3
CASGASELSGNTIYF
TGTGCCAGTGGCGCGAGCGAGCTCTCTGGAAACACCATATATTTT
>TRBD2|TRBV19|-|TRBJ2-1
CASSLLSGKVVNEQFF
TGTGCCAGTAGTTTACTAAGCGGGAAAGTGGTTAATGAGCAGTTCTTC
>-|TRBV27|-|TRBJ2-7
CASSFRVAAYEQYF
TGTGCCAGCAGTTTTAGGGTAGCGGCCTACGAGCAGTACTTC
>-|TRBV15|-|TRBJ2-7
CATSRGQPGRGSYEQYF
TGTGCCACCAGCAGAGGACAGCCCGGCAGGGGTTCCTACGAGCAGTACTTC
>TRBD2|TRBV28|-|TRBJ2-4
CASSFGGRANIQYF
TGTGCCAGCAGTTTTGGCGGGAGGGCAAACATTCAGTACTTC
>-|TRBV7-9|once|TRBJ2-1
CASSLLESSYNEQFF
TGTGCCAGCAGCTTGTTGGAGAGCTCCTACAATGAGCAGTTCTTC
>TRBD1|TRBV10-3|-|TRBJ1-2
CAISPSQGADSYGYTF
TGTGCCATCAGTCCGTCACAGGGGGCTGATTCCTATGGCTACACCTTC
>-|TRBV6-5|few|TRBJ2-1
CASTNGGLNEQFF
TGTGCCAGCACTAATGGGGGCCTCAATGAGCAGTTCTTC
>-|TRBV5-1|-|TRBJ1-1
CASSRGGDYTEAFF
TGCGCCAGCAGCAGAGGTGGGGACTACACTGAAGCTTTCTTT
>TRBD2|TRBV2|-|TRBJ2-7
CASTPMLAGGYEQYF
TGTGCCAGCACCCCGATGCTAGCGGGAGGGTACGAGCAGTACTTC
>-|TRBV18|few|TRBJ2-3
CASSPPTTARDSTDTQYF
TGTGCCAGCTCACCACCTACAACGGCGCGGGACAGCACAGATACGCAGTATTTT
>-|TRBV5-1|-|TRBJ2-2
CASSLGGRADANTGELFF
TGCGCCAGCAGCTTAGGCGGACGAGCGGACGCGAACACCGGGGAGCTGTTTTTT
>-|TRBV27|-|TRBJ2-3
CASSLEGDTQYF
TGTGCCAGCAGCTTAGAGGGAGATACGCAGTATTTT
>TRBD1|TRBV19|-|TRBJ1-1
CASSIDRDSGTEAFF
TGTGCCAGTAGTATAGACAGGGACAGTGGGACTGAAGCTTTCTTT